Below are 12 T cell receptor beta chains sequenced from a single sample in a study of T cells in Graves' hyperthyroidism and ophthalmopathy. Amplified TCR beta CDR3 regions derived from RNA transcripts. HTBI primers drove first-round RT-PCR of the TCR CDR3. TCRdb reanalysed the multiplex PCR reads using MiXCR and keeps one entry per CDR3 protein. The sample has over 300,000 distinct CDR3 sequences; over 11% are singletons. The specimen was blood. The receptors were gathered from an older woman with Graves' hyperthyroidism.

This clonotype appeared many times. The rearrangement joins TRBV5-1 to TRBJ1-2; D remains ambiguous. V was clipped by 4 bases and J by 2 bases, with 12 bases between them. Germline CDR1 is SGHRS and CDR2 is YFSETQ. The CDR3 contains 14 residues. This CDR3 reads CASSLPTANYGYTF. CDR3 bases: TGCGCCAGCAGCCTCCCCACAGCGAACTATGGCTACACCTTC.

The table lists this clonotype with many counts. J is TRBJ2-7 and V is TRBV20-1, with D maybe TRBD2 (6 bases). Germline V lookup: CDR1 DFQATT, CDR2 SNEGSKA (reference sequence). The CDR3 length is 13 residues. Trimming cost V 3 bases and J 2 bases, with 11 bases left between them. The DNA of the CDR3 is TGCAGTGCTAGCACGGGGAGGACCTACGAGCAGTACTTC. Protein: CSASTGRTYEQYF.

This rearrangement joins TRBV24-1 to TRBJ2-3; D unresolved. This CDR3 spans 15 amino acids. V gave up 3 bases and J gave up 5 bases, with 14 bases separating them. Germline V gene lookup returns CDR1 KGHDR and CDR2 SFDVKD. This CDR3 is CATSDIGPSRDTQYF. CDR3 DNA sequence: TGTGCCACCAGTGATATCGGACCGTCAAGAGATACGCAGTATTTT.

Comment on this clonotype: This could be a read error, since a much larger clone is one nucleotide away. This chain joins TRBV5-1 and TRBJ2-1; D might be TRBD1 (6 bases). Germline assignment: CDR1 SGHRS and CDR2 YFSETQ. With 4 bases removed from V and 5 bases from J, the gap between germline ends came to 13 bases. The CDR3 is 14 residues long. The CDR3, as DNA: TGCGCCAGCAGCCCCCCGTGGGGGCACAATGAGCAGTTCTTC. Residues: CASSPPWGHNEQFF.

This clonotype was counted at least ten times. This chain connects TRBV7-3 to TRBJ2-3; 7 positions agree with TRBD2. The J segment lost 0 bases and the V segment lost 5 bases, leaving 5 bases of the junction unmatched. CDR3 size: 15 residues. Germline CDR1 reads SGHTA; CDR2 reads FQGTGA. In DNA, the CDR3 is TGTGCCAGCAGCCCGGGAGGTCCTAGCACAGATACGCAGTATTTT. Protein product: CASSPGGPSTDTQYF.

This clonotype was observed at least ten times. CDR3 DNA sequence: TGCGCCAGCAGCTTGGTAGAGCCGCCGGGCTATGGCTACACCTTC. Residues: CASSLVEPPGYGYTF. This chain joins TRBV5-1 and TRBJ1-2; D gene ambiguous. CDR3 length: 15 residues. Trimming shortened V by 0 bases and J by 4 bases, and 13 bases separated the two germline ends. Germline-derived CDR1 and CDR2 are SGHRS and YFSETQ.

This clonotype was detected ten times or more. This rearrangement joins TRBV11-2 to TRBJ2-3; D gene unclear. CDR1 SGHAT and CDR2 FQNNGV come from the germline V gene. The CDR3 extends over 12 amino acids. V was trimmed by 3 bases and J by 4 bases, leaving 5 bases between them. The CDR3 region has the DNA TGTGCCAGCAGCTTTAGGCCAGATACGCAGTATTTT. Protein sequence: CASSFRPDTQYF.

This clonotype showed up many times. V and J are TRBV7-9 and TRBJ2-7, with D perhaps given as TRBD1 or TRBD2 (5 bases each). The CDR3 has 14 amino acids. Germline V gene sequence: CDR1 SEHNR, CDR2 FQNEAQ (reference sequence). Trimming stripped 2 bases from V and 3 bases from J, with 11 bases between. CDR3 nucleotides: TGTGCCAGCAGCTTACCCGGGACGGGCTACGAGCAGTACTTC. It is translated as CASSLPGTGYEQYF.

This clonotype appeared many times. This chain uses TRBV7-8 with TRBJ2-3; 7 positions agree with TRBD1. The CDR3 is 17 residues long. The V gene end was trimmed by 4 bases and the J gene end by 4 bases; junction bases not matched to a gene: 14. The V gene's germline CDR1 is SGHVS and CDR2 FQNEAQ. CDR3 DNA sequence: TGTGCCAGCAGCTCCACCCCCGCCGGCCAGGGGGCAGATACGCAGTATTTT. Translating it yields CASSSTPAGQGADTQYF.

Points on this clonotype: The junction differs from germline at one of its ends, possibly a read error. The chain uses TRBV24-1 and TRBJ2-4, with a possible D match to TRBD1 (5 bases). Germline V lookup: CDR1 KGHDR, CDR2 SFDVKD. The CDR3 has 12 residues. CDR3 sequence: CATSDRGNIQYF. The CDR3 coding sequence is TGTGCCACCAGTGATAGGGGAAACATCCAGTACTTC.

The J gene is TRBJ2-7, the V gene TRBV20-1; 8 nucleotides match TRBD2. This CDR3 spans 16 amino acids. CDR1 is DFQATT, CDR2 SNEGSKA, per germline (reference sequence). Trimming at V came to 0 bases and at J to 3 bases, leaving 10 bases not matched to a gene. The CDR3: CSARDSKKAGGYEQYF. CDR3 coding DNA: TGCAGTGCTAGAGATTCGAAGAAGGCGGGGGGCTACGAGCAGTACTTC.

The CDR3, as DNA: TGCAGTGCTCATAAACGGACAGGGGGCCGATATGGCTACACCTTC. Protein product: CSAHKRTGGRYGYTF. This sequence joins TRBV20-1 and TRBJ1-2, with 11 bases that match TRBD1. The CDR3 spans 15 residues. The V gene end was trimmed by 5 bases and the J gene end by 5 bases; junction bases not matched to a gene: 10. Germline CDR1 is DFQATT and CDR2 is SNEGSKA (reference sequence).